Listed below are T cell receptor beta chains from one sample, sequenced in a study of T cell responses to AZD1222 COVID-19 vaccine. Generated by immunoSEQ multiplex PCR, the TCRdb table keeps only in-frame clones and is missing some. The sample records some 92,000 clones, about 90% being singletons. The sequenced sample was peripheral blood, obtained on day 0 of MenACWY control vaccination. These receptors were taken from an adult in good health. The CDR3 runs from the conserved cysteine through the conserved F or W. Fields, in order: clone size, V gene, D gene, J gene, CDR3 DNA, CDR3 protein. A D gene is named only where the DNA matches it firmly. Clone size appears in some rows only: once, few, many, or a class for an expanded clone.

clone_size: -
v_call: TRBV7-9
d_call: -
j_call: TRBJ2-1
cdr3_nt: TGTGCCAGCAAGTTGGGGGCCTCCTACAATGAGCAGTTCTTC
cdr3_aa: CASKLGASYNEQFF

clone_size: once
v_call: TRBV6-1
d_call: -
j_call: TRBJ2-5
cdr3_nt: TGTGCCAGCAGTGAACAGGGGACCCAAGAGACCCAGTACTTC
cdr3_aa: CASSEQGTQETQYF

clone_size: -
v_call: TRBV5-1
d_call: TRBD2
j_call: TRBJ2-4
cdr3_nt: TGCGCCAGCAGCCCGTCGGGGGGAGAGAAAGCCAAAAACATTCAGTACTTC
cdr3_aa: CASSPSGGEKAKNIQYF

clone_size: -
v_call: TRBV15
d_call: -
j_call: TRBJ2-5
cdr3_nt: TGTGCCACCAGCAGAGAGAGGGCAGAACAAGAGACCCAGTACTTC
cdr3_aa: CATSRERAEQETQYF

clone_size: -
v_call: TRBV12-3/TRBV12-4
d_call: -
j_call: TRBJ2-7
cdr3_nt: TGTGCCAGCAGTTCAGGGGAGTACGAGCAGTACTTC
cdr3_aa: CASSSGEYEQYF

clone_size: once
v_call: TRBV19
d_call: TRBD1
j_call: TRBJ1-2
cdr3_nt: TGTGCCAGTAGTATTGGGCAGGGGGCGGCCCCGTTGCATGGCTACACCTTC
cdr3_aa: CASSIGQGAAPLHGYTF

clone_size: -
v_call: TRBV24-1
d_call: -
j_call: TRBJ2-6
cdr3_nt: TGTGCCACCAGTGACACCGGGACACCTGGGGCCAACGTCCTGACTTTC
cdr3_aa: CATSDTGTPGANVLTF

clone_size: -
v_call: TRBV7-9
d_call: -
j_call: TRBJ1-1
cdr3_nt: TGTGCCAGCAATACGGGTATGAACACTGAAGCTTTCTTT
cdr3_aa: CASNTGMNTEAFF

clone_size: -
v_call: TRBV5-1
d_call: -
j_call: TRBJ2-1
cdr3_nt: TGCGCCAGCGGCCCCGTTGGGGGACAGCAGTTCTTC
cdr3_aa: CASGPVGGQQFF

clone_size: -
v_call: TRBV6-5
d_call: -
j_call: TRBJ2-5
cdr3_nt: TGTGCCAGCAGCCGACCGGGATGGGGAGAGACCCAGTACTTC
cdr3_aa: CASSRPGWGETQYF

clone_size: -
v_call: TRBV10-3
d_call: -
j_call: TRBJ1-4
cdr3_nt: TGTGCCATCAGTCGAGAGGGTCTTAATGAAAAACTGTTTTTT
cdr3_aa: CAISREGLNEKLFF

clone_size: -
v_call: TRBV18
d_call: TRBD1
j_call: TRBJ2-1
cdr3_nt: TGTGCCAGCTCACCCCGAACAGGGGACAATTCCTACAATGAGCAGTTCTTC
cdr3_aa: CASSPRTGDNSYNEQFF

clone_size: -
v_call: TRBV4-3
d_call: -
j_call: TRBJ1-2
cdr3_nt: TGCGCCAGCAGCCCCTCCCGAGAAAACTATGGCTACACCTTC
cdr3_aa: CASSPSRENYGYTF

clone_size: -
v_call: TRBV10-3
d_call: TRBD1
j_call: TRBJ2-5
cdr3_nt: TGTGCCATCAGTGAGTCGAACGGACAGGGGGTCCGGGAGACCCAGTACTTC
cdr3_aa: CAISESNGQGVRETQYF

clone_size: -
v_call: TRBV3-1/TRBV3-2
d_call: TRBD1
j_call: TRBJ1-2
cdr3_nt: TGTGCCAGCAGTCGATCAGGGGGTAACTACGCTTATGGCTACACCTTC
cdr3_aa: CASSRSGGNYAYGYTF

clone_size: -
v_call: TRBV29-1
d_call: -
j_call: TRBJ2-5
cdr3_nt: TGCAGCGTGGGATTGGCCCTTGGGGAGACCCAGTACTTC
cdr3_aa: CSVGLALGETQYF

clone_size: -
v_call: TRBV28
d_call: -
j_call: TRBJ1-1
cdr3_nt: TGTGCCAGCAGTTTAGCCGGGGGCTGGACTGAAGCTTTCTTT
cdr3_aa: CASSLAGGWTEAFF

clone_size: -
v_call: TRBV2
d_call: -
j_call: TRBJ2-1
cdr3_nt: TGTGCCAGCAGTGACTTGGTCCCAGCGGGGCAGTTCTTC
cdr3_aa: CASSDLVPAGQFF

clone_size: -
v_call: TRBV28
d_call: TRBD1
j_call: TRBJ1-1
cdr3_nt: TGTGCCACCGACACAGGGGATCCCACTGAAGCTTTCTTT
cdr3_aa: CATDTGDPTEAFF

clone_size: -
v_call: TRBV7-2
d_call: -
j_call: TRBJ2-5
cdr3_nt: TGTGCTTCTCCGGCGGGGGCTTCGGGGGAGACCCAGTACTTC
cdr3_aa: CASPAGASGETQYF

clone_size: -
v_call: TRBV5-1
d_call: -
j_call: TRBJ2-5
cdr3_nt: TGCGCCAGCAGCCCGGGGTGGGGGGACGGAGAGACCCAGTACTTC
cdr3_aa: CASSPGWGDGETQYF

clone_size: -
v_call: TRBV28
d_call: TRBD2
j_call: TRBJ2-5
cdr3_nt: TGTGCCAGCAGTTCCCCGGGACTAGCGGGGAGTCGGGAGACCCAGTACTTC
cdr3_aa: CASSSPGLAGSRETQYF

clone_size: few
v_call: TRBV6-1
d_call: TRBD2
j_call: TRBJ2-1
cdr3_nt: TGTGCCAGCAGTGAAGGTACTAGCGGGAGGAATGAGCAGTTCTTC
cdr3_aa: CASSEGTSGRNEQFF

clone_size: -
v_call: TRBV6-5
d_call: TRBD1
j_call: TRBJ1-5
cdr3_nt: TGTGCCAGCAGGAAGACAGGGGGTGGCAATCAGCCCCAGCATTTT
cdr3_aa: CASRKTGGGNQPQHF

clone_size: -
v_call: TRBV3-1/TRBV3-2
d_call: -
j_call: TRBJ2-1
cdr3_nt: TGTGCCAGCAGCCACCAGGGATCTGAGCAGTTCTTC
cdr3_aa: CASSHQGSEQFF

clone_size: -
v_call: TRBV10-3
d_call: -
j_call: TRBJ1-1
cdr3_nt: TGTGCCATCAGTGAGGTACGTCTCGGTCGAGCTTTCTTT
cdr3_aa: CAISEVRLGRAFF

clone_size: -
v_call: TRBV7-9
d_call: -
j_call: TRBJ2-5
cdr3_nt: TGTGCCAGCAGACCTACACGGAACCAAGAGACCCAGTACTTC
cdr3_aa: CASRPTRNQETQYF

clone_size: -
v_call: TRBV15
d_call: TRBD2
j_call: TRBJ2-3
cdr3_nt: TGTGCCACCAGCAGAGGGGCTAGCGGGAGAATGGATACGCAGTATTTT
cdr3_aa: CATSRGASGRMDTQYF

clone_size: -
v_call: TRBV27
d_call: -
j_call: TRBJ1-2
cdr3_nt: TGTGCCAGCAGTTTAAGGGGGGGCGCTAACTATGGCTACACCTTC
cdr3_aa: CASSLRGGANYGYTF

clone_size: once
v_call: TRBV28
d_call: -
j_call: TRBJ2-7
cdr3_nt: TGTGCCAGCAGTTTATACGGTAACCCGCGGGAGCAGTACTTC
cdr3_aa: CASSLYGNPREQYF

clone_size: -
v_call: TRBV5-5
d_call: -
j_call: TRBJ1-6
cdr3_nt: TGTGCCAGCAGCTCCCTGACTGATCAACCCCTCCACTTT
cdr3_aa: CASSSLTDQPLHF

clone_size: -
v_call: TRBV28
d_call: -
j_call: TRBJ2-3
cdr3_nt: TGTGCCAGCAGGTCCTACACAGATACGCAGTATTTT
cdr3_aa: CASRSYTDTQYF

clone_size: -
v_call: TRBV7-2
d_call: -
j_call: TRBJ1-1
cdr3_nt: TGTGCCAGCAGCTTCCCGGGACAGAACACTGAAGCTTTCTTT
cdr3_aa: CASSFPGQNTEAFF

clone_size: -
v_call: TRBV6-2/TRBV6-3
d_call: TRBD1
j_call: TRBJ1-4
cdr3_nt: TGTGCCAGCAGTTACTGGGGACAGGCCTATGAAAAACTGTTTTTT
cdr3_aa: CASSYWGQAYEKLFF

clone_size: -
v_call: TRBV5-1
d_call: -
j_call: TRBJ1-1
cdr3_nt: TGCGCCAGCAGAGAACACCCAATGAACACTGAAGCTTTCTTT
cdr3_aa: CASREHPMNTEAFF

clone_size: -
v_call: TRBV19
d_call: TRBD1
j_call: TRBJ1-2
cdr3_nt: TGTGCCAGTAGTATGTATCTTCGACAGGGCTATGGCTACACCTTC
cdr3_aa: CASSMYLRQGYGYTF

clone_size: -
v_call: TRBV27
d_call: -
j_call: TRBJ1-5
cdr3_nt: TGTGCCAGCAGTAGTGAAAGCAATCAGCCCCAGCATTTT
cdr3_aa: CASSSESNQPQHF

clone_size: -
v_call: TRBV3-1/TRBV3-2
d_call: -
j_call: TRBJ1-4
cdr3_nt: TGTGCCAGCAGCCAAGTTTCGGGGCAAGGCGGTGAAAAACTGTTTTTT
cdr3_aa: CASSQVSGQGGEKLFF

clone_size: -
v_call: TRBV10-3
d_call: TRBD1
j_call: TRBJ2-5
cdr3_nt: TGTGCCATCCGCCGGGACAGGGTGGAAGAGACCCAGTACTTC
cdr3_aa: CAIRRDRVEETQYF

clone_size: -
v_call: TRBV28
d_call: TRBD2
j_call: TRBJ2-7
cdr3_nt: TGTGCCAGCAGCCGAGCTAGCGGGAGAGGAGCCTACGAGCAGTACTTC
cdr3_aa: CASSRASGRGAYEQYF

clone_size: -
v_call: TRBV5-1
d_call: -
j_call: TRBJ1-1
cdr3_nt: TGCGCCAGCAGAATCCTGGACGGGGGGACTGAAGCTTTCTTT
cdr3_aa: CASRILDGGTEAFF

clone_size: -
v_call: TRBV7-2
d_call: TRBD2
j_call: TRBJ2-3
cdr3_nt: TGTGCCAGCAGCTCATTCCCGCTAGCGGGGGGGACAGATACGCAGTATTTT
cdr3_aa: CASSSFPLAGGTDTQYF

clone_size: once
v_call: TRBV18
d_call: -
j_call: TRBJ1-5
cdr3_nt: TGTGCCAGCTCACCAGGGGTAAGTCAGCCCCAGCATTTT
cdr3_aa: CASSPGVSQPQHF